Many counts were recorded for the clone carrying this T cell receptor (beta chain). Antigen specificity is unknown. These data are taken from a study of T-cell reconstitution after alpha-beta-depleted transplantation in children. The study, taken as a whole, reports: T-cell counts and diversity at one year post-transplant came mainly from newly produced T cells. There were reportedly several hundred expanded graft clones from which alpha-beta T cells came about two months after transplant.

Unique molecular identifiers were built into the TCRbeta library. TCRdb itself ran the PCR reads through MiXCR, one entry per CDR3 protein. The data contain approximately 300,000 distinct CDR3 sequences, around a tenth of them singletons. V lost 6 bases and J 5 bases, leaving 12 bases between the germline ends. CDR3 length equals 13 residues. The germline V gene encodes CDR1 SGHRS and CDR2 YFSETQ. The chain uses TRBV5-1 and TRBJ2-1; D gene uncertain. The TCR sequence derives from a male patient aged 2 to 10 who had a stem cell transplant for chronic granulomatous disease, so the T cells may come from the graft donor. Sequenced here: peripheral blood, sampled 180 days after TCRalphabeta/CD19-depleted stem cell transplant. The DNA of the CDR3 is TGCGCCAGCACATACCTACCAGACAATGAGCAGTTCTTC. Translating gives CASTYLPDNEQFF.